These 6 T cell receptor beta chains came from one sample sequenced in a study of T-cell memory formation after mild COVID-19. Each CDR3 protein is one row after TCRdb ran MiXCR on the 5' RACE reads. Among 200,000 to 250,000 distinct CDR3 sequences, around 9.5% were seen once, and the ten largest hold approximately 3.3%. Input material: PBMCs or a T cell subset sorted from them (not recorded which). These receptors came from a man aged 18 to 30 who had mild COVID-19 (a few samples of this study predate the infection). Cell type and time point are not known.

The chain has TRBV20-1 and TRBJ2-5, with D unclear. From germline, CDR1 is DFQATT and CDR2 SNEGSKA (reference sequence). The CDR3 loop spans 14 amino acids. Trimming removed 0 bases at V and 2 bases at J, with 10 bases between. The CDR3 sequence: CSARDLHRQETQYF. For the CDR3, the DNA is TGCAGTGCTAGAGATCTACACAGACAAGAGACCCAGTACTTC.

This clonotype has a handful of counts. This chain links TRBV7-2 with TRBJ2-5; 7 positions agree with TRBD2. The CDR3 consists of 14 residues. Germline assignment: CDR1 SGHTA and CDR2 FQGNSA. V shed 4 bases, J shed 4 bases, and the junction held 6 bases outside the gene matches. CDR3 protein: CASSYGLVGETQYF. DNA of the CDR3: TGTGCCAGCAGCTACGGACTAGTCGGAGAGACCCAGTACTTC.

The chain joins TRBV5-1 to TRBJ2-1, with TRBD1 identical over 7 bases. V lost 4 bases, J lost 8 bases, and 12 bases stayed unmatched. Germline assignment: CDR1 SGHRS and CDR2 YFSETQ. The CDR3 is 15 amino acids. The CDR3 reads CASSPTGQQPDEQFF. CDR3 nucleotides: TGCGCCAGCAGCCCGACGGGACAGCAACCCGATGAGCAGTTCTTC.

This rearrangement joins TRBV18 to TRBJ2-7, with 9 positions matching TRBD1. Germline V CDR1 and CDR2: KGHSH, LQKENI. This CDR3 contains 13 residues. Trimming removed 6 bases from V and 5 bases from J; junction bases left unmatched: 5. CDR3 residues: CASSLRDRDEQYF. CDR3 DNA sequence: TGTGCCAGCTCCCTCAGGGACAGGGACGAGCAGTACTTC.

The chain has TRBV7-2 and TRBJ1-2; D unresolved. With 0 bases removed from V and 6 bases from J, the gap between germline ends came to 11 bases. The CDR3 runs 14 residues. CDR1 is SGHTA, CDR2 FQGNSA, per germline. Here the CDR3 DNA reads TGTGCCAGCAGCTTAGCGGGTCAAGGGCATGGCTACACCTTC. This encodes CASSLAGQGHGYTF.

The sample holds a few counts of this clonotype. The CDR3 bases are TGTGCCAGCAGTACTACCACGTTCCGGGGCTACACCTTC. As protein: CASSTTTFRGYTF. The genes are TRBV6-1 and TRBJ1-2; D is unclear. This CDR3 is built from 13 residues. The germline gives CDR1 MNHNS, CDR2 SASEGT. V shed 5 bases and J shed 8 bases, with 15 bases lying between them.